One and the same sample provided the 8 T cell receptor beta chains below, sequenced in a study of vaccination and CD4 T cells after COVID-19. The Oncomine TCR Beta short-read assay was applied to DNA of cultured CD4+ T cells. MiXCR was run by TCRdb on the PCR reads, yielding one entry per CDR3 protein. The sample lists more than 8,000 distinct CDR3 sequences; about 19% were seen once. For these receptors, no antigen is known. Treatment: roughly ten-day PBMC culture with coronavirus spike peptide pools or control peptides (ViraFEST assay). The sequences come from CD4+ T cells from blood, cultured in vitro, collected after SARS-CoV-2 vaccination. These receptors came from a human donor who had recovered from COVID-19.

The chain combines TRBV20-1 with TRBJ2-1, with D possibly called TRBD1 or TRBD2 (5 bases each). V lost 3 bases, J lost 6 bases, and 9 bases lay in between. Germline CDR1 is DFQATT and CDR2 is SNEGSKA (reference sequence). This CDR3 contains 12 residues. CDR3 in amino acids: CSASGDRNEQFF. The DNA of the CDR3 is TGCAGTGCTAGTGGGGACCGCAATGAGCAGTTCTTC.

This clonotype is classed as medium-sized. The chain is built from TRBV7-2 and TRBJ2-3; no clear D. V lost 2 bases to trimming and J lost 0 bases, with 9 bases between them. CDR3 length: 15 amino acids. Germline loops: CDR1 SGHTA, CDR2 FQGNSA. CDR3 sequence: CASSLQYLSTDTQYF. The CDR3 DNA reads as TGTGCCAGCAGCTTACAGTACCTCAGCACAGATACGCAGTATTTT.

This clonotype was seen ten or more times. The chain has TRBV20-1 and TRBJ2-7; D gene unclear. The CDR3 sequence is 14 residues long. V was cut by 8 bases and J by 1 base, with 18 bases left in between. Germline V lookup: CDR1 DFQATT, CDR2 SNEGSKA (reference sequence). Written as DNA, the CDR3 is TGCAGTTATCCGATACCGGGCCAATCCTACGAGCAGTACTTC. Encoded protein: CSYPIPGQSYEQYF.

V usage is TRBV20-1 and J usage is TRBJ2-1, with D unclear. CDR3 length: 13 residues. V was shortened by 5 bases and J by 1 base, with 9 bases between the two germline ends. The germline V gene has CDR1 DFQATT and CDR2 SNEGSKA (reference sequence). The CDR3 nucleotides read TGCAGTGCTCAGACGGAATCCTACAATGAGCAGTTCTTC. Encoded protein: CSAQTESYNEQFF.

This clonotype was detected only a few times. This sequence joins TRBV4-2 and TRBJ2-7; 7 bases fit TRBD1. The germline V gene has CDR1 LGHNA and CDR2 YNFKEQ. This CDR3 contains 15 residues. Trimming took 0 bases from V and 5 from J; bases not matched to a gene: 7. CDR3 amino acids: CASSQERRGHHEQYF. The CDR3 DNA reads as TGTGCCAGCAGCCAAGAGAGAAGGGGGCACCACGAGCAGTACTTC.

V usage is TRBV2 and J usage is TRBJ2-5; 9 nucleotides line up with TRBD1. V shed 5 bases, J shed 9 bases, and the junction held 19 bases outside the gene matches. CDR1 SNHLY and CDR2 FYNNEI come from the germline V gene. CDR3 length equals 17 residues. CDR3: CASSSDAVGQGLRPQYF. The CDR3 DNA reads as TGTGCCAGCAGTTCGGATGCGGTGGGACAGGGCCTGAGACCCCAGTACTTC.

This clonotype rates as medium-sized. The chain employs TRBV7-9 and TRBJ1-2, with a tentative D call TRBD1 (5 bases). This CDR3 is 14 amino acids long. CDR1 and CDR2 from the germline V gene are SEHNR and FQNEAQ (reference sequence). The V and J ends lost 5 bases and 3 bases respectively, with 13 bases between them. CDR3 residues: CASSLRTIYYGYTF. The DNA of the CDR3 is TGTGCCAGCAGCCTCAGGACAATTTACTATGGCTACACCTTC.

V is TRBV25-1 and J is TRBJ2-1, with 11 bases matching TRBD1. This CDR3 is 16 amino acids long. Germline V CDR1 and CDR2: MGHDK, SYGVNS. J lost 7 bases, V lost 4 bases, and 9 bases had no gene match. CDR3 residues: CASSVAGTGGGNEQFF. CDR3 nucleotides: TGTGCCAGCAGTGTTGCCGGGACAGGGGGTGGAAATGAGCAGTTCTTC.